The clone carrying this TCR beta chain was seen only a few times. Its specificity is unknown. Each ophthalmopathy patient scored at least 3 on the Clinical Activity Score and at least 4 on NOSPECS grade, with duration under 3 months. The data derive from a study of T cells in Graves' hyperthyroidism and ophthalmopathy. The wider study: Prior to any treatment, at the point of initial diagnosis, peripheral blood was collected. Study-wide points: In blood, most of the thyroid clonotypes expanded above 0.001 were also present.

RNA transcripts provided the source from which TCR beta CDR3 regions were amplified. HTBI primers drove first-round RT-PCR of the TCR CDR3. In TCRdb, the multiplex PCR reads were re-called with MiXCR into one record per CDR3 protein. The data hold hundreds of thousands of distinct CDR3 sequences, with more than 14% observed a single time. Unmatched junction bases numbered 15, after V lost 0 bases and J lost 10 bases. The CDR3 is made up of 17 amino acids. The V gene's germline CDR1 is SGDLS and CDR2 YYNGEE. Sequences were obtained from blood. The sequence derives from a woman between 50 and 59 years old with Graves' ophthalmopathy. The chain is built from TRBV9 and TRBJ2-2, with 7 bases lining up with TRBD2. The CDR3 region has the DNA TGTGCCAGCAGCGTAGAGGTCGGGATGGGGCGGGAGTCGGAGCTGTTTTTT. As protein: CASSVEVGMGRESELFF.